A single sample gave rise to the 7 T cell receptor beta chains below, sequenced in a study of T cell responses to AZD1222 COVID-19 vaccine. The table came from immunoSEQ multiplex PCR; TCRdb's copy has only in-frame clones and leaves some out. Of some 99,000 clones listed, 88% were seen once; the top ten hold 15% to 20%. The source was peripheral blood, collected 28 days after the second AZD1222 dose. The receptors originated from an adult who received the AZD1222 COVID-19 vaccine.

J is TRBJ1-3 and V is TRBV28; the D gene is possibly TRBD1 (5 bases). V dropped 6 bases and J dropped 0 bases, with 9 bases sitting between them. The CDR3 covers 14 residues. The V gene's germline CDR1 is MDHEN and CDR2 SYDVKM. The CDR3 loop is CASRGDFSGNTIYF. As DNA, the CDR3 is TGTGCCAGCAGGGGGGATTTCTCTGGAAACACCATATATTTT.

The V and J genes are TRBV19 and TRBJ2-5, with D tentatively TRBD1 (5 bases). The length of the CDR3 is 15 residues. V lost 3 bases to trimming and J lost 0 bases, with 11 bases between them. Germline CDR1 is LNHDA and CDR2 is SQIVND (reference sequence). The CDR3 sequence is CASSIREWYQETQYF. Here the CDR3 DNA reads TGTGCCAGTAGTATCAGGGAATGGTACCAAGAGACCCAGTACTTC.

This clone was observed a handful of times. The chain joins TRBV7-8 to TRBJ2-7; perhaps TRBD1 as D (6 bases). The V end lost 10 bases, the J end lost 5 bases, and 12 bases lay between the germline ends. The CDR3 totals 11 residues. Germline CDR1 SGHVS, CDR2 FQNEAQ. The CDR3 is CATRRGDEQYF. CDR3 DNA: TGTGCCACCCGCAGGGGCGACGAGCAGTACTTC.

As regards this clone: Mismatch with germline at one junction end may stem from a read error. The rearrangement uses TRBV5-6 and TRBJ2-5; D uncertain. Germline V gene lookup returns CDR1 SGHDT and CDR2 YYEEEE. There are 12 residues in the CDR3. The CDR3 here is CASSLPREAQYF. The CDR3, as DNA: TGTGCCAGCAGCTTACCCCGAGAGGCCCAGTACTTC.

This chain connects TRBV27 to TRBJ2-7; 10 bases match TRBD2. Germline-derived CDR1 and CDR2 are MNHEY and SMNVEV (reference sequence). V shed 4 bases and J 3 bases; nucleotides not matched to a gene: 6. The CDR3 totals 15 residues. CDR3: CASSSLAGGDYEQYF. The CDR3 bases are TGTGCCAGCAGTTCCTTAGCGGGGGGAGACTACGAGCAGTACTTC.

The J gene is TRBJ1-2, the V gene TRBV6-5; D is unresolved. Trimming shortened V by 7 bases and J by 4 bases, and 19 bases separated the two germline ends. This CDR3 contains 15 residues. Germline assignment: CDR1 MNHEY and CDR2 SVGAGI. DNA for the CDR3: TGTGCCAGCAAGATATCAACAGCGGAAGCCTATGGCTACACCTTC. It encodes CASKISTAEAYGYTF.

Worth noting for this clone: Different DNA sequences within this sample yield the same CDR3. The gene calls are TRBV19 and TRBJ2-1; 7 bases match TRBD1. V was pared by 1 base and J by 2 bases, with 2 bases of the junction left unmatched. The length of the CDR3 is 15 residues. Germline V gene lookup returns CDR1 LNHDA and CDR2 SQIVND (reference sequence). The DNA for the CDR3 is TGTGCCAGTAGTATAGGGCAGGGGGCCTACAATGAGCAGTTCTTC. As protein: CASSIGQGAYNEQFF.